These 5 T cell receptor beta chains originate from one sample sequenced in a study of blood T cell repertoires in COVID-19. The data were produced by immunoSEQ multiplex PCR, yet TCRdb's version contains in-frame clones alone and is incomplete. The sample holds some 120,000 clones, 75% to 90% seen once. The sample consisted of peripheral blood. The receptor set was obtained from a man aged 25 to 45 with acute or convalescent COVID-19.

This rearrangement joins TRBV6-2 or TRBV6-3 to TRBJ1-6; the D is unclear. Germline CDR1 and CDR2: MNHEY and SVGEGT. This CDR3 has 16 residues. Trimming shortened V by 5 bases and J by 2 bases, and 13 bases separated the two germline ends. The CDR3 DNA reads TGTGCCAGCAGTAGAACATCTTTCACCTATAATTCACCCCTCCACTTT. Amino acid sequence: CASSRTSFTYNSPLHF.

J is TRBJ2-3 and V is TRBV4-3; D may be TRBD1 (6 bases). Germline values: CDR1 LGHNA, CDR2 YSLEER. The germline V and J ends were trimmed by 1 base and 0 bases, with 17 bases remaining between them. The CDR3 is made up of 18 amino acids. DNA for the CDR3: TGCGCCAGCAGCCAAGGGCGTTTTGGGGGCTCTAGCACAGATACGCAGTATTTT. Translation gives CASSQGRFGGSSTDTQYF.

This clone was seen a single time. The CDR3 coding sequence is TGTGCCTGGAGTGTACCCATGGACAGGGGAAACCTTAACTATGGCTACACCTTC. Translation: CAWSVPMDRGNLNYGYTF. The chain uses TRBV30 and TRBJ1-2; TRBD1 aligns across 9 bases. V shed 0 bases, J shed 1 base, and the junction held 12 bases outside the gene matches. The CDR3 is made up of 18 amino acids. The germline CDR1 and CDR2 sequences are GTSNPN and SVGIG (reference sequence). The whole variable domain, filled in from reference TRBV30 and TRBJ1-2, reads SQTIHQWPATLVQPVGSPLSLECTVEGTSNPNLYWYRQAAGRGLQLLFYSVGIGQISSEVPQNLSASRPQDRQFILSSKKLLLSDSGFYLCAWSVPMDRGNLNYGYTFGSGTRLTVV.

The chain uses TRBV10-3 and TRBJ1-1; D is possibly TRBD1 (6 bases). Germline V gives CDR1 ENHRY, CDR2 SYGVKD. The germline V and J ends were trimmed by 0 bases and 2 bases, with 19 bases remaining between them. This CDR3 has 18 residues. The CDR3 is CAISESISTGQRNTEAFF. The CDR3 bases are TGTGCCATCAGTGAGTCGATTTCTACGGGACAAAGAAACACTGAAGCTTTCTTT.

This clone was detected a few times. As DNA, the CDR3 is TGTGCCAGCAGCGCCGGGACACTTGAAGCTTTCTTT. Translation: CASSAGTLEAFF. V is TRBV28 and J is TRBJ1-1; a weak D match, TRBD1 (6 bases). The CDR3 runs 12 residues. V shed 6 bases and J shed 7 bases, with 12 bases lying between them. Germline CDR1 MDHEN, CDR2 SYDVKM.